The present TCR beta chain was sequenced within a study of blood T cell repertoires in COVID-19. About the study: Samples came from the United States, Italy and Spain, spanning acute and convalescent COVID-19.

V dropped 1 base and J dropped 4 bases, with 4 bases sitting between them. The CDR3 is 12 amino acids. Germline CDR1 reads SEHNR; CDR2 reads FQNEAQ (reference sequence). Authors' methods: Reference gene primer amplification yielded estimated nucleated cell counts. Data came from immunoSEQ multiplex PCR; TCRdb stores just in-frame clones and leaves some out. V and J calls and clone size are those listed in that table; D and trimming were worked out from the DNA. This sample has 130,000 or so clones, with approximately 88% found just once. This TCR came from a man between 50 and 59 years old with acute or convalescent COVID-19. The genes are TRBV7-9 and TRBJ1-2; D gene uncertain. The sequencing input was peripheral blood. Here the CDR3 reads CASSLDFYGYTF. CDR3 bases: TGTGCCAGCAGCTTAGACTTCTATGGCTACACCTTC. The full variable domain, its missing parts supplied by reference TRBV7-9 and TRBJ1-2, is DTGVSQNPRHKITKRGQNVTFRCDPISEHNRLYWYRQTLGQGPEFLTYFQNEAQLEKSRLLSDRFSAERPKGSFSTLEIQRTEQGDSAMYLCASSLDFYGYTFGSGTRLTVV.